Shown below are 21 T cell receptor beta chains from a single sample sequenced in a study of beta chain features in type 1 diabetes. Overall study findings and caveats: In all four CD4+ subsets, TCRB CDR3 length was significantly, moderately reduced in type 1 diabetes.

The antigens of these receptors remain unknown. Investigators reverse transcribed all isolated RNA, so they sequenced expressed TCRB transcripts. Some clones are missing from TCRdb's copy, which holds only in-frame ones; the method was immunoSEQ multiplex PCR. The table records tens of thousands of clones, 40% to 65% of them present only once. The sample taken for sequencing was Tregs from blood. All receptors derive from a woman in her thirties or forties with type 1 diabetes.

This clone has only one observation. The germline gene is not matched at one end of the junction; a read error may be the cause. The CDR3 region has the DNA TGTGCTAGCAGCTTAGCACAGGGGCCTGCCTACGAGCAGTACTTC. It encodes CASSLAQGPAYEQYF. The rearrangement joins TRBV7-7 to TRBJ2-5; TRBD1 agrees at 7 bases. The better agreement between TRBJ2-7 and the DNA end casts doubt on the J call. CDR3 size: 15 residues. Germline-derived CDR1 and CDR2 are SSHAT and FNYEAQ (reference sequence).

The J gene is TRBJ2-1, the V gene TRBV5-6, with TRBD1 matching over 9 bases. Trimming took 4 bases from V and 5 from J; bases not matched to a gene: 7. Germline V gives CDR1 SGHDT, CDR2 YYEEEE. CDR3 length equals 15 residues. This CDR3 is CASSTPGQGNNEQFF. The CDR3 DNA reads TGTGCCAGCAGCACACCGGGACAGGGTAACAATGAGCAGTTCTTC. The full variable domain, its missing parts supplied by reference TRBV5-6 and TRBJ2-1, is DAGVTQSPTHLIKTRGQQVTLRCSPKSGHDTVSWYQQALGQGPQFIFQYYEEEERQRGNFPDRFSGHQFPNYSSELNVNALLLGDSALYLCASSTPGQGNNEQFFGPGTRLTVL.

The rearrangement joins TRBV21-1 to TRBJ1-5; the D call in the table, TRBD1, was not verified against the DNA. TRBV21-1 is a listed pseudogene. The CDR3 spans 16 residues. The CDR3 protein is CASSIRQRDSNQPQHF. The CDR3 nucleotides read TGTGCCAGCAGCATCCGACAGCGAGATAGCAATCAGCCCCAGCATTTT.

The sample holds a few counts of this clone. The chain is built from TRBV10-2 and TRBJ1-1; D remains ambiguous. The germline V gene encodes CDR1 WSHSY and CDR2 SAAADI. V was cut by 7 bases and J by 1 base, with 10 bases left in between. CDR3 length: 13 amino acids. The chain's CDR3 is CASIGRGNTEAFF. CDR3 sequence (DNA): TGCGCCAGCATTGGTCGGGGGAACACTGAAGCTTTCTTT.

The chain recombines TRBV28 with TRBJ1-1; 7 bases map to TRBD1. Losses at the gene ends were 6 bases for V and 5 bases for J; bases not matched to a gene: 3. This CDR3 region has 12 residues. Germline V gene sequence: CDR1 MDHEN, CDR2 SYDVKM. The CDR3 DNA sequence: TGTGCCAGCAGGACAGGGCGGACTGAAGCTTTCTTT. Protein: CASRTGRTEAFF.

The chain recombines TRBV28 with TRBJ1-2; D not resolved. V was cut by 5 bases and J by 2 bases, with 15 bases left in between. Germline assignment: CDR1 MDHEN and CDR2 SYDVKM. The CDR3 sequence is 15 residues long. The CDR3 loop reads CASSRLATANYGYTF. DNA for the CDR3: TGTGCCAGCAGTCGGTTAGCGACTGCGAACTATGGCTACACCTTC.

A few counts support this clone. CDR3 loop: CASSQDRKGVAQYF. The DNA of the CDR3 is TGCGCCAGCAGCCAAGATCGGAAAGGGGTGGCCCAGTACTTC. The V gene is TRBV4-3, the J gene TRBJ2-5; D is perhaps TRBD1 (5 bases). The germline gives CDR1 LGHNA, CDR2 YSLEER. There are 14 residues in the CDR3. Trimming took 0 bases from V and 9 from J, leaving 14 bases between them.

This clone was detected once. The rearrangement uses TRBV7-3 and TRBJ2-5, with D maybe TRBD2 (6 bases). V dropped 2 bases and J dropped 5 bases, with 15 bases sitting between them. Looked up from germline, CDR1 is SGHTA and CDR2 is FQGTGA. There are 15 residues in the CDR3. CDR3 nucleotides: TGTGCCAGCAGCTTAGTCGGAGCCGGAGGGGAGACCCAGTACTTC. Its translation: CASSLVGAGGETQYF.

This clone has only a few counts. The V gene is TRBV28, the J gene TRBJ2-3; 7 positions match TRBD1. V lost 4 bases, J lost 4 bases, and 14 bases stayed unmatched. There are 17 residues in the CDR3. CDR1 and CDR2 from the germline V gene are MDHEN and SYDVKM. The CDR3 DNA sequence: TGTGCCAGCAGTTCCCCGTTTTCAACCACAGGGGCAGATACGCAGTATTTT. Its protein is CASSSPFSTTGADTQYF.

The chain combines TRBV28 with TRBJ1-5; the D gene is possibly TRBD1 (5 bases). Germline V lookup: CDR1 MDHEN, CDR2 SYDVKM. Trimming pared 1 base from V and 7 bases from J, leaving 11 bases between. This CDR3 contains 14 residues. CDR3 sequence (DNA): TGTGCCAGCAGTTTATCCCGACAGCAACAGCCCCAGCATTTT. Residues: CASSLSRQQQPQHF.

This clone was seen once. The genes are TRBV5-6 and TRBJ1-2; the D is unclear. The ends were cut back, 2 bases at V and 5 bases at J, with 10 bases in the middle. The germline V gene encodes CDR1 SGHDT and CDR2 YYEEEE. The CDR3 sequence is 13 residues long. The CDR3 here is CASSFGKEYGYTF. CDR3 in DNA: TGTGCCAGCAGCTTCGGAAAGGAGTATGGCTACACCTTC.

This clone was observed a few times. The chain employs TRBV5-1 and TRBJ1-1; D gene uncertain. This CDR3 is built from 14 residues. Germline V CDR1 and CDR2: SGHRS, YFSETQ. V shed 1 base and J shed 3 bases, with 10 bases lying between them. The CDR3: CASSLRRADTEAFF. Here the CDR3 DNA reads TGCGCCAGCAGCTTGCGTCGCGCGGACACTGAAGCTTTCTTT.

This clone was seen a handful of times. The V call is TRBV19, the J call TRBJ1-6; D unclear. CDR3 length: 14 residues. Germline assignment: CDR1 LNHDA and CDR2 SQIVND (reference sequence). V lost 3 bases and J lost 8, with 11 bases in between. Here the CDR3 DNA reads TGTGCCAGTAGTATCGCGTTAACCGATTCACCCCTCCACTTT. Amino acid sequence: CASSIALTDSPLHF. Looking up the rest from reference TRBV19 and TRBJ1-6 gives the full variable domain: DGGITQSPKYLFRKEGQNVTLSCEQNLNHDAMYWYRQDPGQGLRLIYYSQIVNDFQKGDIAEGYSVSREKKESFPLTVTSAQKNPTAFYLCASSIALTDSPLHFGNGTRLTVT.

The chain links TRBV5-1 to TRBJ2-7; 11 positions match TRBD1. The V gene end was trimmed by 4 bases and the J gene end by 1 base; junction bases not matched to a gene: 4. CDR1 and CDR2 from the germline V gene are SGHRS and YFSETQ. CDR3 size: 15 residues. The CDR3 bases are TGCGCCAGCAGCCGGACAGGGGGCGAATCCTACGAGCAGTACTTC. Protein sequence: CASSRTGGESYEQYF.

The chain employs TRBV7-2 and TRBJ1-5; D perhaps matches TRBD1 (5 bases). CDR3 length equals 14 residues. The germline CDR1 and CDR2 sequences are SGHTA and FQGNSA. Trimming left V 1 base short and J 9 bases short, with 13 bases between. CDR3 sequence (DNA): TGTGCCAGCAGCTTAGAGTCGGGGGGAAGGCCCCAGCATTTT. This gives the protein CASSLESGGRPQHF.

This clone turned up a few times. The V gene is TRBV7-3, the J gene TRBJ2-1; 13 nucleotides match TRBD2. Trimming cost V 5 bases and J 9 bases; bases outside gene matches: 4. Germline V CDR1 and CDR2: SGHTA, FQGTGA. This CDR3 has 14 residues. Here the CDR3 reads CASSLGTSGAEQFF. CDR3 in DNA: TGTGCCAGCAGCCTCGGGACTAGCGGGGCTGAGCAGTTCTTC.

The CDR3 reads CASSRQGDTGELFF. CDR3 in DNA: TGTGCCAGCAGCCGACAGGGGGACACCGGGGAGCTGTTTTTT. This chain uses TRBV5-4 with TRBJ2-2; 9 nucleotides line up with TRBD1. CDR1 and CDR2 (germline): SGHNT, YYREEE (reference sequence). The CDR3 sequence is 14 residues long. V lost 4 bases and J lost 3; bases outside the gene matches: 1.

This sequence joins TRBV7-8 and TRBJ1-1; TRBD1 matches 7 bases. V lost 5 bases and J lost 0; bases outside the gene matches: 9. The germline V gene has CDR1 SGHVS and CDR2 FQNEAQ. There are 16 residues in the CDR3. This CDR3 is CASSVRDSLMNTEAFF. CDR3 nucleotides: TGTGCCAGCAGCGTCCGGGACAGCCTCATGAACACTGAAGCTTTCTTT.

This clone was seen a few times. The genes are TRBV29-1 and TRBJ2-1, with a possible D match to TRBD2 (5 bases). Trimming shortened V by 2 bases and J by 7 bases, and 6 bases separated the two germline ends. The CDR3 loop spans 11 amino acids. Per germline, CDR1 SQVTM and CDR2 ANQGSEA. The CDR3 reads CSVERDNEQFF. CDR3 sequence (DNA): TGCAGCGTTGAACGGGATAATGAGCAGTTCTTC.

This clone was seen a few times. The rearrangement links TRBV9 to TRBJ2-3, with 7 bases identical to TRBD1. The CDR3 sequence is 15 residues long. J lost 0 bases, V lost 3 bases, and 4 bases had no gene match. Germline V gene lookup returns CDR1 SGDLS and CDR2 YYNGEE. The CDR3 DNA is TGTGCCAGCAGCGCGACAGGGTTCAGCACAGATACGCAGTATTTT. This codes for CASSATGFSTDTQYF.

The CDR3 sequence is CASSYDITGRGGYTF. In DNA form, the CDR3 reads TGTGCCAGCAGTTACGATATCACAGGGCGAGGTGGCTACACCTTC. The chain combines TRBV6-6 with TRBJ1-2; the D gene is possibly TRBD1 (6 bases). V dropped 2 bases and J dropped 7 bases, with 17 bases sitting between them. This CDR3 has 15 residues. CDR1 MNHNY and CDR2 SVGAGI come from the germline V gene (reference sequence).